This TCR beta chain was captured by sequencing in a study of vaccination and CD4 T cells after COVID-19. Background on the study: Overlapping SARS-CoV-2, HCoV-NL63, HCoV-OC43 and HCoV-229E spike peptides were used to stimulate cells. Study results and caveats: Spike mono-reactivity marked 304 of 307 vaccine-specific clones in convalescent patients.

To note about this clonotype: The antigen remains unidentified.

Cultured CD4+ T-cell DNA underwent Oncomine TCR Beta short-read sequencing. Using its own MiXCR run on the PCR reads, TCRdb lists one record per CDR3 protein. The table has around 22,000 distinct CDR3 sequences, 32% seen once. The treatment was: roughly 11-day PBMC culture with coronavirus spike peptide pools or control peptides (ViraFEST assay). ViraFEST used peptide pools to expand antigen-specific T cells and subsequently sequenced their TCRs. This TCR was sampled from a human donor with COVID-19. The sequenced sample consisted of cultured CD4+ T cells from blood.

The DNA for the CDR3 is TGTGCCAGCAGCTTAATACAGGGGGCTCGAGAGCAGTACTTC. Amino acid sequence: CASSLIQGAREQYF. This chain links TRBV5-4 with TRBJ2-7; 9 bases are shared with TRBD1. Germline loops: CDR1 SGHNT, CDR2 YYREEE (reference sequence). CDR3 length: 14 amino acids. V was clipped by 2 bases and J by 7 bases; unmatched bases: 7.